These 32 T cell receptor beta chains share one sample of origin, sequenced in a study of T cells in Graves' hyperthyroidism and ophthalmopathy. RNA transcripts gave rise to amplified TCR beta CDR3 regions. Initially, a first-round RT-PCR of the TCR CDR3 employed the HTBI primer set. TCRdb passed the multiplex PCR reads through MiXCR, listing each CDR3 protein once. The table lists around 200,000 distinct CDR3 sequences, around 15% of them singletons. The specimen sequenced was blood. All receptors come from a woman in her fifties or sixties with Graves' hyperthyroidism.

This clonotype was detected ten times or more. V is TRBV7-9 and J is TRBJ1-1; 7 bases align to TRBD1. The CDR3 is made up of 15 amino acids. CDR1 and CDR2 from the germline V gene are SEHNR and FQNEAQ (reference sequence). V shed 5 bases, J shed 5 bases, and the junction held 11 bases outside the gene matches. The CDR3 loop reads CASSHRIPGGTEAFF. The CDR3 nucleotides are TGTGCCAGCAGCCACCGGATTCCAGGGGGAACTGAAGCTTTCTTT.

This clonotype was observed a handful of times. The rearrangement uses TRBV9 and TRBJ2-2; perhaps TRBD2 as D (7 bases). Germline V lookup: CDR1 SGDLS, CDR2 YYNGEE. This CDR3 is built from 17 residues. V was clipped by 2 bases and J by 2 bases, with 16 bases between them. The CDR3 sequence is CASSVSVRGRNTGELFF. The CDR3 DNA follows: TGTGCCAGCAGCGTCTCTGTGCGGGGGCGAAACACCGGGGAGCTGTTTTTT.

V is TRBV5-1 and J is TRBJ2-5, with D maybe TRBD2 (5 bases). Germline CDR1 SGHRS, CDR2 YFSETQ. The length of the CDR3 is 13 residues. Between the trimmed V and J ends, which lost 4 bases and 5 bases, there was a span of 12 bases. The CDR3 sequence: CASSISGGETQYF. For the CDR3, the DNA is TGCGCCAGCAGCATCAGCGGCGGGGAGACCCAGTACTTC.

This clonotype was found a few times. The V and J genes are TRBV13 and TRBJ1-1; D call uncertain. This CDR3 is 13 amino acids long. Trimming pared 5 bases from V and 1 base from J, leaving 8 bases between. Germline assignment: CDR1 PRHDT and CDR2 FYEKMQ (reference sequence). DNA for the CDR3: TGTGCCAGCAGCAGGGCCCGGAACACTGAAGCTTTCTTT. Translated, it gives CASSRARNTEAFF.

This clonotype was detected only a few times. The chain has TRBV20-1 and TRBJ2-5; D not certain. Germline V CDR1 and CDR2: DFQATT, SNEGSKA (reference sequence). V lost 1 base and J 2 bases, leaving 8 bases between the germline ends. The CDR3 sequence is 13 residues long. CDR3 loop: CSARGVTQETQYF. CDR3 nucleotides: TGCAGTGCTAGAGGGGTTACACAAGAGACCCAGTACTTC.

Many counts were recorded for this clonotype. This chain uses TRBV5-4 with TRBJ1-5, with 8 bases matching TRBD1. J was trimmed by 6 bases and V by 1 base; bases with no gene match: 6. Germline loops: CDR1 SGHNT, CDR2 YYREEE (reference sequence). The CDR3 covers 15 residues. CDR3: CASSLQGAFPQPQHF. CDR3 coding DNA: TGTGCCAGCAGCTTGCAGGGGGCTTTCCCTCAGCCCCAGCATTTT.

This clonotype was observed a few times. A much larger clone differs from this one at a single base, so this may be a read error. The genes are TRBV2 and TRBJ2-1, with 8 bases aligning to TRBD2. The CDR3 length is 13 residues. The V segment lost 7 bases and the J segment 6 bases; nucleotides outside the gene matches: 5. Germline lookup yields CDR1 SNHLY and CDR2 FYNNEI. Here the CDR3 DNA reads TGTGCCAGCACGGGGGGGGTAAGCAATGAGCAGTTCTTC. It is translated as CASTGGVSNEQFF. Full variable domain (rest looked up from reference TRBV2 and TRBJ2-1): EPEVTQTPSHQVTQMGQEVILRCVPISNHLYFYWYRQILGQKVEFLVSFYNNEISEKSEIFDDQFSVERPDGSNFTLKIRSTKLEDSAMYFCASTGGVSNEQFFGPGTRLTVL.

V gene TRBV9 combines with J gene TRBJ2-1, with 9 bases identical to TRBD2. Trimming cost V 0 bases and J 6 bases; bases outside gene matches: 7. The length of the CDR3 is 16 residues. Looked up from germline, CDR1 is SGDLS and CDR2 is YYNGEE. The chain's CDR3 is CASSVVGGGGGNEQFF. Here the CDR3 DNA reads TGTGCCAGCAGCGTAGTTGGCGGGGGGGGGGGCAATGAGCAGTTCTTC.

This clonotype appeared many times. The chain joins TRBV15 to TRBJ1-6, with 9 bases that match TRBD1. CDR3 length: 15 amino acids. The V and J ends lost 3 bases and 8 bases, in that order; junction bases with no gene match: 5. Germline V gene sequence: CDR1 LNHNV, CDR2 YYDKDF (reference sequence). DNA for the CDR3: TGTGCCACCAGCAGTGGGGACAGGGCATATTCACCCCTCCACTTT. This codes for CATSSGDRAYSPLHF.

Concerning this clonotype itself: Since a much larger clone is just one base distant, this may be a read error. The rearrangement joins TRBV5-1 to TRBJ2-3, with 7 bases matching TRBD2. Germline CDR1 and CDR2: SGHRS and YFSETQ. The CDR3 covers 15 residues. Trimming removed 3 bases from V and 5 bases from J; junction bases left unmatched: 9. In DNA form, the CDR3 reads TGCGCCAGCAGCTCGGGAGGCAGGGCTATAGATACGCAGTATTTT. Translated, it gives CASSSGGRAIDTQYF.

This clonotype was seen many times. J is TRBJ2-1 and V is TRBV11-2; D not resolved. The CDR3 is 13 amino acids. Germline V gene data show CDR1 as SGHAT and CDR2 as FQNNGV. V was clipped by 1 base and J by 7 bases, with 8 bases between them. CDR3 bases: TGTGCCAGCAGCTTAGGGGCCGGTAATGAGCAGTTCTTC. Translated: CASSLGAGNEQFF.

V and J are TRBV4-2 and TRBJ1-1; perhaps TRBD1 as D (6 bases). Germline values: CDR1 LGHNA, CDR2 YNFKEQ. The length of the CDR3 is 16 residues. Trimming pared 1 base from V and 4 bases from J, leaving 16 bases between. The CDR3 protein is CASSQATGPSGTEAFF. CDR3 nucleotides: TGTGCCAGCAGCCAAGCCACAGGGCCCAGTGGCACTGAAGCTTTCTTT.

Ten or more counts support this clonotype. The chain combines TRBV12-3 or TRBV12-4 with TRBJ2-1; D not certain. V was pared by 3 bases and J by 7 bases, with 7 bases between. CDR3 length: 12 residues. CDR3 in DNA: TGTGCCAGCAGTTTCTTATGGAATGAGCAGTTCTTC. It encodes CASSFLWNEQFF.

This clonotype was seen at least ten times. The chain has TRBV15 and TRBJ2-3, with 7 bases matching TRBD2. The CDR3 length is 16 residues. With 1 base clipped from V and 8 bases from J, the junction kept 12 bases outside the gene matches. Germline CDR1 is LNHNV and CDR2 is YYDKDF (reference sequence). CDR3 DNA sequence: TGTGCCACCAGCAGAGTTCGACCTCGGGGGGAAGCTACGCAGTATTTT. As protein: CATSRVRPRGEATQYF.

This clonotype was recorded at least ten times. The CDR3 sequence: CASSQARDARDRNIQYF. CDR3 DNA sequence: TGTGCCAGCAGCCAAGCTAGGGACGCACGGGATAGAAACATTCAGTACTTC. The genes are TRBV7-8 and TRBJ2-4; D is tentatively TRBD1 or TRBD2 (5 bases each). V was pared by 5 bases and J by 6 bases, with 23 bases between. The CDR3 extends over 17 amino acids. Germline assignment: CDR1 SGHVS and CDR2 FQNEAQ.

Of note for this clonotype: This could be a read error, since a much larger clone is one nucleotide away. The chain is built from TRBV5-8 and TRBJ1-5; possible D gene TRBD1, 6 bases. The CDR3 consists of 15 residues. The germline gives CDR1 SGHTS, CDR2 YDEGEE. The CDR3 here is CASGLGRGSNQPQHF. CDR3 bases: TGTGCCAGCGGCTTAGGAAGGGGGAGCAATCAGCCCCAGCATTTT. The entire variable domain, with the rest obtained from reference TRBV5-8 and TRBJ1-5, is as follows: EAGVTQSPTHLIKTRGQQATLRCSPISGHTSVYWYQQALGLGLQFLLWYDEGEERNRGNFPPRFSGRQFPNYSSELNVNALELEDSALYLCASGLGRGSNQPQHFGDGTRLSIL.

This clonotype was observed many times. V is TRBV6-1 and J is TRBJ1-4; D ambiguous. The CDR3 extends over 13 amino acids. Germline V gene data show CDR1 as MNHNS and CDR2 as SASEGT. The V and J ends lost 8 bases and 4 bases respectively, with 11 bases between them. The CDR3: CASRRFRNEKLFF. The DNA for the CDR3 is TGTGCCAGCCGCAGATTCCGTAATGAAAAACTGTTTTTT.

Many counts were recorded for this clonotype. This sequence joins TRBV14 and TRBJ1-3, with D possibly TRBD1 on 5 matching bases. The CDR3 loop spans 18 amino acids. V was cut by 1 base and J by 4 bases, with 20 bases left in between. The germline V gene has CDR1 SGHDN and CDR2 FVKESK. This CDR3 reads CASSQGDGDRTWGNTIYF. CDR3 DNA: TGTGCCAGCAGCCAAGGCGACGGGGACCGGACTTGGGGAAACACCATATATTTT. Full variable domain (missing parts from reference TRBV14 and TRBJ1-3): EAGVTQFPSHSVIEKGQTVTLRCDPISGHDNLYWYRRVMGKEIKFLLHFVKESKQDESGMPNNRFLAERTGGTYSTLKVQPAELEDSGVYFCASSQGDGDRTWGNTIYFGEGSWLTVV.

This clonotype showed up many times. The CDR3 DNA is TGTGCCAGCAGCTCTGGACAGGGGGGCAATGAGCAGTTCTTC. Translating gives CASSSGQGGNEQFF. The V gene is TRBV7-8, the J gene TRBJ2-1; TRBD1 aligns across 10 bases. J gave up 6 bases and V 4 bases, and 3 bases lay outside the gene matches. Germline assignment: CDR1 SGHVS and CDR2 FQNEAQ. This CDR3 is 14 amino acids long.

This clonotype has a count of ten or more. The CDR3 DNA reads TGTGCCAGCAGCCCGCCCGACTGGGGACGGAATGGCTACACCTTC. It translates to CASSPPDWGRNGYTF. This chain connects TRBV3-1 to TRBJ1-2; D perhaps matches TRBD1 (5 bases). Between the trimmed V and J ends, which lost 4 bases and 6 bases, there was a span of 18 bases. The CDR3 consists of 15 residues. The germline V gene has CDR1 LGHDT and CDR2 YNNKEL (reference sequence). The whole variable domain, remainder taken from reference TRBV3-1 and TRBJ1-2, is DTAVSQTPKYLVTQMGNDKSIKCEQNLGHDTMYWYKQDSKKFLKIMFSYNNKELIINETVPNRFSPKSPDKAHLNLHINSLELGDSAVYFCASSPPDWGRNGYTFGSGTRLTVV.

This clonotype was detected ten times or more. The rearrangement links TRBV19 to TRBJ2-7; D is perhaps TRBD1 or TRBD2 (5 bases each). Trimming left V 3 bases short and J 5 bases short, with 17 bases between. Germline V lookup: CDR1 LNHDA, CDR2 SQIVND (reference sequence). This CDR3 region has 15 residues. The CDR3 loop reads CASSIGATRVHEQYF. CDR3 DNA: TGTGCCAGTAGTATCGGGGCCACGAGGGTCCACGAGCAGTACTTC.

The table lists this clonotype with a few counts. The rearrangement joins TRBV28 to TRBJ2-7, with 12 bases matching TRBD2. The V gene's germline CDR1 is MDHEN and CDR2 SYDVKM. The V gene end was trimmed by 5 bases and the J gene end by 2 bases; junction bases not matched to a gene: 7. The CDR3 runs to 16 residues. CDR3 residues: CASSKTSGGSTYEQYF. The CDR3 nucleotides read TGTGCCAGCAGTAAGACTAGCGGGGGCTCCACCTACGAGCAGTACTTC.

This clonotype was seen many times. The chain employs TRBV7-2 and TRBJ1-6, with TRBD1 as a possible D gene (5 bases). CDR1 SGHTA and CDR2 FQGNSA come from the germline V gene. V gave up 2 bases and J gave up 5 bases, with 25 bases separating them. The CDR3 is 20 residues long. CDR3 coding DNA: TGTGCCAGCAGCTTACCTCAGACAACTAGGGGATTGGGCGATAATTCACCCCTCCACTTT. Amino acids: CASSLPQTTRGLGDNSPLHF.

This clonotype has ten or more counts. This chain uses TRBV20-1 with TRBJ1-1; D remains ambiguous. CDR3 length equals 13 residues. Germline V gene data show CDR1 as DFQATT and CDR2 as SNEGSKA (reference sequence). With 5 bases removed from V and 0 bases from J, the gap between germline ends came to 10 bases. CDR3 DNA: TGCAGTGCTCAGTTGGCGGTGAACACTGAAGCTTTCTTT. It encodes CSAQLAVNTEAFF.

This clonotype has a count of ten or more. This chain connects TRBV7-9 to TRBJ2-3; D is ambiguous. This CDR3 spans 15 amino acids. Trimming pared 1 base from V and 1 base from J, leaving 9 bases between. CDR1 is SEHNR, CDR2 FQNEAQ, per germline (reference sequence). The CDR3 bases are TGTGCCAGCAGCTTAGAGCCTAGGGGCACAGATACGCAGTATTTT. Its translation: CASSLEPRGTDTQYF. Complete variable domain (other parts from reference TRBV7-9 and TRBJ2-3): DTGVSQNPRHKITKRGQNVTFRCDPISEHNRLYWYRQTLGQGPEFLTYFQNEAQLEKSRLLSDRFSAERPKGSFSTLEIQRTEQGDSAMYLCASSLEPRGTDTQYFGPGTRLTVL.

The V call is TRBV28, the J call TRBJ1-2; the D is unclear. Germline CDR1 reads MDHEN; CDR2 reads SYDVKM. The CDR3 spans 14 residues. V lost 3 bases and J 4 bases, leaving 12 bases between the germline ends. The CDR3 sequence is CASSLGTQRYGYTF. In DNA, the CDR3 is TGTGCCAGCAGTTTGGGAACACAGCGCTATGGCTACACCTTC.

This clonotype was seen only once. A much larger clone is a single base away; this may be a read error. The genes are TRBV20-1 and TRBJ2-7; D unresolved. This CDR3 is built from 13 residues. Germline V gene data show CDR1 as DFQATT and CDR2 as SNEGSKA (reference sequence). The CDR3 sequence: CSAIDGLSYEQHF. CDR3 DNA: TGCAGTGCTATAGACGGTTTATCCTACGAGCAGCACTTC.

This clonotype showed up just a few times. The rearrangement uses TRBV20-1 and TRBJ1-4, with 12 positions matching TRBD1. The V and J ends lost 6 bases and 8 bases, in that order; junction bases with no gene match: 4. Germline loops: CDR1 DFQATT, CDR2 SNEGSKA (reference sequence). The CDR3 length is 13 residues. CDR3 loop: CSAGTGGKEKLFF. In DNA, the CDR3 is TGCAGTGCAGGGACAGGGGGCAAGGAAAAACTGTTTTTT.

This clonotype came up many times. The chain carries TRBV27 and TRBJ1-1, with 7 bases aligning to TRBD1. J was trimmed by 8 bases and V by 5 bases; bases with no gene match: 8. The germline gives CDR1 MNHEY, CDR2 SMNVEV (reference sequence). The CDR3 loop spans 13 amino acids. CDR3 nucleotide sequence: TGTGCCAGCAGTCCAGCAGGGGGGCCCGAAGCTTTCTTT. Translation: CASSPAGGPEAFF.

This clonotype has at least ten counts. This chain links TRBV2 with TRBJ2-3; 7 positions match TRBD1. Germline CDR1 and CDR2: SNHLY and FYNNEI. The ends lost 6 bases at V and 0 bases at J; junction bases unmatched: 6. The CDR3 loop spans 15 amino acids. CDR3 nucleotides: TGTGCCAGCAGCCAAGGGACAGCTAGCACAGATACGCAGTATTTT. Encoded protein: CASSQGTASTDTQYF.

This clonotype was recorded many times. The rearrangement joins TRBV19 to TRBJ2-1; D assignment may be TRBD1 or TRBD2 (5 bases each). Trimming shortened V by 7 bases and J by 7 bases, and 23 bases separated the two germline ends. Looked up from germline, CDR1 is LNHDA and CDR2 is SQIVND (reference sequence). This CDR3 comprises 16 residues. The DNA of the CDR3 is TGTGCCAGTATCCCCGGGACCGCCGCCCTGGGAAATGAGCAGTTCTTC. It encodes CASIPGTAALGNEQFF.

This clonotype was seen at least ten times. The CDR3: CASSLPPGVREQYF. CDR3 nucleotides: TGTGCCAGCAGCTTACCCCCGGGGGTGAGAGAGCAGTACTTC. This chain links TRBV7-2 with TRBJ2-7; TRBD2 is a possible D gene (6 bases). Germline-derived CDR1 and CDR2 are SGHTA and FQGNSA. Trimming stripped 2 bases from V and 7 bases from J, with 15 bases between. The CDR3 has 14 residues.